One sample yielded the 5 T cell receptor beta chains listed below, sequenced in a study of blood T cell repertoires in COVID-19. The data were produced by immunoSEQ multiplex PCR, yet TCRdb's version contains in-frame clones alone and is incomplete. The sample includes around 220,000 clones, roughly nine tenths of them seen just once. The specimen was peripheral blood. These receptors originate from a woman between 45 and 60 years old with acute or convalescent COVID-19.

DNA for the CDR3: TGTGCCAGCAGCCCGCGACTAGCGGCCACAGATACGCAGTATTTT. This codes for CASSPRLAATDTQYF. This chain uses TRBV13 with TRBJ2-3, with 9 bases that match TRBD2. There are 15 residues in the CDR3. After removal of 5 bases from V and 2 bases from J, the junction contained 5 bases not matched to a gene. Germline V gene lookup returns CDR1 PRHDT and CDR2 FYEKMQ (reference sequence).

The chain joins TRBV7-2 to TRBJ1-5, with D possibly matching TRBD1 (6 bases). Germline CDR1 reads SGHTA; CDR2 reads FQGNSA. Deletions cut 2 bases from V and 6 bases from J, with 14 bases between. The CDR3 totals 15 residues. The CDR3 region is CASSLLLGAGQPQHF. CDR3 DNA sequence: TGTGCCAGCAGCTTACTGTTGGGGGCTGGTCAGCCCCAGCATTTT.

CDR3 loop: CASSLVSAGANVLTF. The CDR3 DNA is TGTGCCAGCAGCTTAGTTTCAGCTGGGGCCAACGTCCTGACTTTC. The chain joins TRBV7-2 to TRBJ2-6; unclear D gene. The CDR3 is 15 amino acids. V lost 1 base and J 2 bases, leaving 6 bases between the germline ends. Germline lookup yields CDR1 SGHTA and CDR2 FQGNSA.

This chain uses TRBV6-2 or TRBV6-3 with TRBJ1-5; 7 bases map to TRBD1. Germline CDR1 is MNHEY and CDR2 is SVGEGT. The CDR3 has 15 amino acids. V shed 5 bases and J 0 bases; nucleotides not matched to a gene: 4. In DNA form, the CDR3 reads TGTGCCAGCAGTCCGACAGGGACTAGCAATCAGCCCCAGCATTTT. Translating gives CASSPTGTSNQPQHF.

This clone was observed a few times. V and J are TRBV4-3 and TRBJ2-1; 9 nucleotides match TRBD2. Trimming at V came to 0 bases and at J to 3 bases, leaving 6 bases not matched to a gene. CDR3 length equals 17 residues. The germline V gene has CDR1 LGHNA and CDR2 YSLEER. The CDR3 nucleotides read TGCGCCAGCAGCCAAGATCCTTGGACTAGCGTCTACAATGAGCAGTTCTTC. Translation: CASSQDPWTSVYNEQFF.